The entry below describes one TCR beta chain. Antigen: not known. Generated by immunoSEQ multiplex PCR, the TCRdb table keeps only in-frame clones and is missing some. This sample has some 30,000 clones, with around 76% found just once. This sample is part of a study of CD4 T cells in relation to SARS-CoV-2 and coronaviruses. Study findings and constraints: No donor gave both pre-pandemic and post-infection samples.

The germline CDR1 and CDR2 sequences are GTSNPN and SVGIG (reference sequence). CDR3 size: 14 residues. V was clipped by 2 bases and J by 5 bases; unmatched bases: 8. CD4+ T cells from unexposed donors were obtained before the COVID-19 pandemic (2011-2018). CD4+ T cells were isolated from the cells after about 11 days of culture. The genes are TRBV30 and TRBJ2-7; 8 nucleotides line up with TRBD2. Sequencing used CD4+ T cells from PBMCs, cultured in vitro. The source of this sequence is a human donor in good health. The CDR3 sequence: CAWSSDSGRHEQYF. CDR3 in DNA: TGTGCCTGGAGTTCGGACAGCGGGAGACACGAGCAGTACTTC. The entire variable domain, with the rest obtained from reference TRBV30 and TRBJ2-7, is as follows: SQTIHQWPATLVQPVGSPLSLECTVEGTSNPNLYWYRQAAGRGLQLLFYSVGIGQISSEVPQNLSASRPQDRQFILSSKKLLLSDSGFYLCAWSSDSGRHEQYFGPGTRLTVT.